Presented here are 32 T cell receptor beta chains from one specimen sequenced in a study of T cell repertoires in cytomegalovirus infection. Which antigens these TCRs recognize remains unknown. Each CDR3 protein is one row after TCRdb ran MiXCR on the reads. Found here are about 900,000 distinct CDR3 sequences, roughly a third of them singletons; the top ten hold over 10%. Sequencing was performed on cultured CD8+ T cells from PBMCs, taken from culture after CMV antigen stimulation. All receptors come from a human donor in good health (CMV status not recorded). Some clones in this sample may be carry-over from other donors' samples.

This clonotype was seen more than once but under ten times. The chain has TRBV12-3 or TRBV12-4 and TRBJ1-1; D not certain. This CDR3 has 16 amino acids. V gave up 3 bases and J gave up 4 bases, with 18 bases separating them. In nucleotides, the CDR3 is TGTGCCAGCAGTTTTATTGGCGCAGCGGGAGCCACTGAAGCTTTCTTT. Its translation is CASSFIGAAGATEAFF.

V usage is TRBV4-1 and J usage is TRBJ1-1; perhaps TRBD1 as D (6 bases). Germline values: CDR1 MGHRA, CDR2 YSYEKL. The V end lost 1 base, the J end lost 1 base, and 7 bases lay between the germline ends. The CDR3 loop spans 14 amino acids. The CDR3 reads CASSQGTENTEAFF. As DNA, the CDR3 is TGCGCCAGCAGCCAAGGGACAGAGAACACTGAAGCTTTCTTT.

The table lists this clonotype with a few counts. The gene calls are TRBV27 and TRBJ1-4; D is perhaps TRBD1 (5 bases). CDR3 length equals 14 residues. Trimming removed 5 bases at V and 7 bases at J, with 14 bases between. The V gene's germline CDR1 is MNHEY and CDR2 SMNVEV (reference sequence). The CDR3 protein is CASSPGVGGEKLFF. The CDR3 DNA follows: TGTGCCAGCAGTCCCGGTGTGGGGGGTGAAAAACTGTTTTTT. The variable domain in full, completed from reference TRBV27 and TRBJ1-4, reads EAQVTQNPRYLITVTGKKLTVTCSQNMNHEYMSWYRQDPGLGLRQIYYSMNVEVTDKGDVPEGYKVSRKEKRNFPLILESPSPNQTSLYFCASSPGVGGEKLFFGSGTQLSVL.

The chain has TRBV9 and TRBJ1-2; no definite D call. V lost 0 bases to trimming and J lost 4 bases, with 10 bases between them. This CDR3 has 14 residues. Germline-derived CDR1 and CDR2 are SGDLS and YYNGEE. CDR3 nucleotide sequence: TGTGCCAGCAGCGTAGCGGAATCCTCCTATGGCTACACCTTC. This codes for CASSVAESSYGYTF.

The rearrangement links TRBV6-5 to TRBJ1-2; perhaps TRBD1 as D (6 bases). V was clipped by 2 bases and J by 3 bases, with 13 bases between them. The CDR3 loop spans 15 amino acids. CDR1 is MNHEY and CDR2 is SVGAGI in the germline V gene. CDR3 protein: CASSYGPGDDYGYTF. The CDR3 DNA reads TGTGCCAGCAGTTACGGGCCAGGGGACGACTATGGCTACACCTTC.

This clonotype has a handful of counts. The chain is built from TRBV29-1 and TRBJ2-7; TRBD2 aligns across 8 bases. Per germline, CDR1 SQVTM and CDR2 ANQGSEA. V was clipped by 1 base and J by 5 bases; unmatched bases: 4. The CDR3 is 13 amino acids. The CDR3 loop is CSVEGAGGHEQYF. CDR3 DNA sequence: TGCAGCGTTGAAGGGGCGGGGGGCCACGAGCAGTACTTC.

The chain employs TRBV6-6 and TRBJ1-2, with no clear D. The CDR3 sequence is 13 residues long. Trimming removed 2 bases at V and 6 bases at J, with 10 bases between. The germline V gene has CDR1 MNHNY and CDR2 SVGAGI (reference sequence). The CDR3 sequence: CASSYPSGDGYTF. The CDR3 DNA follows: TGTGCCAGCAGTTACCCGTCTGGGGATGGCTACACCTTC.

The V call is TRBV7-9, the J call TRBJ2-2; 12 bases are shared with TRBD1. V lost 5 bases and J lost 6; bases outside the gene matches: 7. The CDR3 is 16 residues long. Germline V gene sequence: CDR1 SEHNR, CDR2 FQNEAQ (reference sequence). The CDR3 coding sequence is TGTGCCAGCAGCCGTTTGGGACAGGGGGCATCCGGGGAGCTGTTTTTT. It translates to CASSRLGQGASGELFF.

This sequence joins TRBV15 and TRBJ1-5; unclear D gene. The CDR3 covers 12 residues. V gave up 4 bases and J gave up 0 bases, with 1 base separating them. Germline loops: CDR1 LNHNV, CDR2 YYDKDF (reference sequence). The CDR3 protein is CATSNSNQPQHF. DNA of the CDR3: TGTGCCACCAGCAATAGCAATCAGCCCCAGCATTTT.

In DNA form, the CDR3 reads TGCGCCAGCAGGGACTGGGAGGATTCGATCTATGGCTACACCTTC. The encoded protein is CASRDWEDSIYGYTF. This sequence joins TRBV10-2 and TRBJ1-2; no firm D call. Between the trimmed V and J ends, which lost 6 bases and 4 bases, there was a span of 18 bases. Germline loops: CDR1 WSHSY, CDR2 SAAADI. The CDR3 totals 15 residues.

The V and J genes are TRBV19 and TRBJ1-1, with D possibly TRBD1 on 5 matching bases. V lost 7 bases to trimming and J lost 6 bases, with 15 bases between them. Germline assignment: CDR1 LNHDA and CDR2 SQIVND (reference sequence). This CDR3 has 13 residues. The CDR3 sequence is CASTPSGASEAFF. CDR3 DNA sequence: TGTGCCAGTACCCCGAGCGGGGCCTCTGAAGCTTTCTTT.

This clonotype was seen only a few times. The chain joins TRBV4-1 to TRBJ2-1; 7 bases agree with TRBD1. The length of the CDR3 is 16 residues. Unmatched junction bases numbered 9, after V lost 5 bases and J lost 2 bases. The germline V gene has CDR1 MGHRA and CDR2 YSYEKL. The CDR3 loop reads CASSFPEQGTYNEQFF. DNA for the CDR3: TGCGCCAGCAGCTTTCCGGAACAGGGGACCTACAATGAGCAGTTCTTC.

Here the CDR3 reads CASSFLMGQGSYSNQPQHF. In nucleotides, the CDR3 is TGTGCCAGCAGTTTCTTAATGGGACAAGGATCTTATAGCAATCAGCCCCAGCATTTT. The chain employs TRBV28 and TRBJ1-5; D perhaps matches TRBD1 (6 bases). Germline CDR1 is MDHEN and CDR2 is SYDVKM. V was trimmed by 3 bases and J by 0 bases, leaving 21 bases between them. CDR3 length equals 19 residues.

This sequence joins TRBV7-9 and TRBJ1-1, with D possibly matching TRBD1 (6 bases). CDR1 is SEHNR and CDR2 is FQNEAQ in the germline V gene (reference sequence). The CDR3 is made up of 14 amino acids. V lost 5 bases, J lost 5 bases, and 15 bases lay in between. The DNA of the CDR3 is TGTGCCAGCAGCCCCGGGACAATAGGGACTGAAGCTTTCTTT. The encoded protein is CASSPGTIGTEAFF.

The table lists this clonotype with many counts. V is TRBV7-9 and J is TRBJ1-3, with D possibly TRBD1 on 5 matching bases. Trimming took 5 bases from V and 4 from J, leaving 9 bases between them. Germline V gene sequence: CDR1 SEHNR, CDR2 FQNEAQ (reference sequence). This CDR3 spans 13 amino acids. The CDR3 nucleotides are TGTGCCAGCAGCCCCAGGACAGGAAACACCATATATTTT. Residues: CASSPRTGNTIYF.

The sample holds many counts of this clonotype. The chain combines TRBV7-2 with TRBJ2-3; 7 bases are shared with TRBD2. V was pared by 3 bases and J by 3 bases, with 15 bases of the junction left unmatched. CDR1 is SGHTA, CDR2 FQGNSA, per germline. This CDR3 has 18 amino acids. CDR3 sequence: CASSFPAGEEGPTDTQYF. CDR3 nucleotides: TGTGCCAGCAGCTTCCCCGCGGGGGAAGAGGGACCGACAGATACGCAGTATTTT.

This sequence joins TRBV27 and TRBJ2-5; no reliable D call. From germline, CDR1 is MNHEY and CDR2 SMNVEV (reference sequence). The CDR3 runs to 13 residues. V lost 5 bases to trimming and J lost 7 bases, with 14 bases between them. CDR3 amino acids: CASSPGSKGTQYF. As DNA, the CDR3 is TGTGCCAGCAGTCCTGGGTCGAAGGGGACCCAGTACTTC.

The genes are TRBV11-2 and TRBJ2-7, with 11 positions matching TRBD2. Germline V lookup: CDR1 SGHAT, CDR2 FQNNGV. With V trimmed by 5 bases and J by 3 bases, 9 bases remained unmatched. The CDR3 totals 16 residues. The CDR3 region is CASSQWGLAEVYEQYF. The CDR3 DNA is TGTGCCAGCAGCCAATGGGGACTAGCGGAGGTCTACGAGCAGTACTTC. Combining the CDR3 with reference TRBV11-2 and TRBJ2-7 gives the whole variable domain EAGVAQSPRYKIIEKRQSVAFWCNPISGHATLYWYQQILGQGPKLLIQFQNNGVVDDSQLPKDRFSAERLKGVDSTLKIQPAKLEDSAVYLCASSQWGLAEVYEQYFGPGTRLTVT.

The rearrangement uses TRBV29-1 and TRBJ1-2, with unresolved D. CDR3 size: 12 residues. Trimming pared 1 base from V and 9 bases from J, leaving 12 bases between. Germline assignment: CDR1 SQVTM and CDR2 ANQGSEA. Here the CDR3 DNA reads TGCAGCGTTGAAGGTCCCACACGAAGCTACACCTTC. Translating gives CSVEGPTRSYTF.

This clonotype has a handful of counts. This chain uses TRBV29-1 with TRBJ2-1; 10 bases are a match to TRBD2. CDR1 and CDR2 (germline): SQVTM, ANQGSEA. The CDR3 runs 13 residues. The trim removed 6 bases at V and 9 bases at J, leaving 8 bases unmatched. The CDR3 spells CSVPSSGGREQFF. For the CDR3, the DNA is TGCAGCGTCCCTTCTAGCGGGGGTCGTGAGCAGTTCTTC.

This clonotype was observed a few times. The chain employs TRBV10-2 and TRBJ1-2; TRBD1 might be the D (6 bases). Trimming left V 8 bases short and J 2 bases short, with 12 bases between. The CDR3 length is 13 residues. Germline V CDR1 and CDR2: WSHSY, SAAADI. The DNA for the CDR3 is TGCGCCAGCTTCGGACAGAACAACTATGGCTACACCTTC. Amino acids: CASFGQNNYGYTF.

The CDR3: CASSDSGTGNSPLHF. The CDR3 bases are TGTGCCAGCAGTGACTCCGGGACAGGAAATTCACCCCTCCACTTT. The chain recombines TRBV6-4 with TRBJ1-6; 8 bases are a match to TRBD1. Trimming took 0 bases from V and 7 from J; bases not matched to a gene: 2. Germline V gives CDR1 MRHNA, CDR2 SNTAGT. The CDR3 is made up of 15 amino acids.

The chain is built from TRBV4-1 and TRBJ1-2, with 9 bases lining up with TRBD1. J gave up 9 bases and V 0 bases, and 11 bases lay outside the gene matches. Germline values: CDR1 MGHRA, CDR2 YSYEKL. CDR3 length equals 16 residues. This chain's CDR3 is CASSQDLVDRGDSYTF. The CDR3 region has the DNA TGCGCCAGCAGCCAAGATCTGGTTGACAGGGGGGATAGCTACACCTTC.

This clonotype was detected a few times. J is TRBJ2-3 and V is TRBV15; TRBD2 agrees at 9 bases. From germline, CDR1 is LNHNV and CDR2 YYDKDF (reference sequence). V lost 8 bases, J lost 4 bases, and 4 bases stayed unmatched. CDR3 size: 13 residues. The CDR3 DNA reads TGTGCCACCGGGCGGGGGGGGCCAGATACGCAGTATTTT. This translates into CATGRGGPDTQYF.

At least ten counts were recorded for this clonotype. The chain is built from TRBV7-2 and TRBJ2-1; 11 bases align to TRBD2. Germline lookup yields CDR1 SGHTA and CDR2 FQGNSA. This CDR3 is built from 15 residues. V shed 2 bases and J 10 bases; nucleotides not matched to a gene: 7. The CDR3 protein is CASSLIAGGVEEQFF. Here the CDR3 DNA reads TGTGCCAGCAGCTTAATAGCGGGGGGGGTCGAAGAGCAGTTCTTC.

This clonotype was observed at least ten times. The chain employs TRBV27 and TRBJ2-1; TRBD2 matches at 10 bases. CDR3 length equals 14 residues. In germline, CDR1 is MNHEY, CDR2 SMNVEV (reference sequence). The trim removed 9 bases at V and 4 bases at J, leaving 6 bases unmatched. The DNA for the CDR3 is TGTGCCAGTCAACTAGCGGGAACTTACAATGAGCAGTTCTTC. This gives the protein CASQLAGTYNEQFF.

With respect to this clonotype: The germline gene is not matched at one end of the junction; a read error may be the cause. V and J are TRBV4-1 and TRBJ1-4; D remains unclear. Per germline, CDR1 MGHRA and CDR2 YSYEKL. This CDR3 region has 16 residues. For the CDR3, the DNA is TGCGCCAGCAGCCAAGATAACTCGGGCCCTCCTAAAAAAATGTTTTTT. It translates to CASSQDNSGPPKKMFF.

This clonotype has more than one count but fewer than ten. The chain couples TRBV20-1 to TRBJ2-7; D possibly corresponds to TRBD1 (5 bases). The CDR3 is made up of 13 amino acids. Germline assignment: CDR1 DFQATT and CDR2 SNEGSKA (reference sequence). V shed 3 bases and J shed 2 bases, with 11 bases lying between them. CDR3 sequence (DNA): TGCAGTGCTAGTGTACAGGCTACCTACGAGCAGTACTTC. It translates to CSASVQATYEQYF.

The chain couples TRBV19 to TRBJ1-5; a possible D gene is TRBD1 (5 bases). V was trimmed by 2 bases and J by 0 bases, leaving 17 bases between them. The CDR3 covers 18 residues. The germline V gene has CDR1 LNHDA and CDR2 SQIVND (reference sequence). CDR3 sequence reads: CASSIYVRGGYSNQPQHF. The CDR3 nucleotides read TGTGCCAGTAGTATATATGTTAGGGGAGGTTATAGCAATCAGCCCCAGCATTTT.

CDR3 nucleotides: TGTGCCAGCAGCTTAGATTTCGACAGGGCTCAAGGCTACACCTTC. Encoded protein: CASSLDFDRAQGYTF. The chain has TRBV11-2 and TRBJ1-2; 7 bases match TRBD1. The CDR3 extends over 15 amino acids. V lost 0 bases to trimming and J lost 8 bases; unmatched junction nucleotides: 9. CDR1 and CDR2 (germline): SGHAT, FQNNGV.

This clonotype was picked up many times. The gene calls are TRBV7-6 and TRBJ2-1; D gene uncertain. Trimming pared 2 bases from V and 5 bases from J, leaving 13 bases between. The germline V gene has CDR1 SGHVS and CDR2 FNYEAQ. The length of the CDR3 is 15 residues. The CDR3 sequence: CASSLRPLRNNEQFF. The CDR3, as DNA: TGTGCCAGCAGCTTACGGCCGCTGCGGAACAATGAGCAGTTCTTC.

This clonotype was counted a few times. The genes are TRBV6-6 and TRBJ1-2; D is uncertain. Germline CDR1 MNHNY, CDR2 SVGAGI (reference sequence). This CDR3 is 14 amino acids long. V was trimmed by 2 bases and J by 8 bases, leaving 15 bases between them. CDR3 protein: CASSYRDPPRGYTF. The CDR3 nucleotides are TGTGCCAGCAGTTACCGAGACCCGCCGAGGGGCTACACCTTC.